This is a list of T cell receptor beta chains from one sample in a study of cytomegalovirus exposure and HLA in healthy donors. Clones were read by immunoSEQ multiplex PCR, and TCRdb kept only the in-frame ones, dropping some. The sample includes roughly 100,000 clones, less than 90% of them seen just once. The sequenced sample consisted of PBMCs. All receptors derive from a young woman in good health and CMV-seropositive. The CDR3 runs from the conserved cysteine through the conserved F or W. The size of a clone is reported for some rows only, either as once, few or many, or as a class for expanded clones.

clone_size j_call v_call cdr3_aa
. TRBJ1-1 TRBV4-1 CASSPYINGDTEAFF
. TRBJ1-4 TRBV15 CATSRPFLGRGGEKLFF
. TRBJ2-7 TRBV2 CASTTASGNEQYF
. TRBJ2-5 TRBV9 CASSVGGHHQETQYF
. TRBJ1-6 TRBV4-1 CASSLAGMTYNSPLHF
once TRBJ1-5 TRBV7-9 CASSLGVGGINQPQHF
. TRBJ2-2 TRBV5-1 CASSPRTGDTGELFF
. TRBJ1-6 TRBV15 CATSQHLQYNSPLHF
. TRBJ2-2 TRBV5-1 CASSWTGPGELFF
. TRBJ2-7 TRBV7-9 CAIQGGRDEQYF
. TRBJ2-1 TRBV7-2 CASSLVAGGSYNEQFF
. TRBJ1-2 TRBV6-5 CASSYYGTLNYGYTF
few TRBJ2-7 TRBV7-7 CASSLGRGAYEQYF
. TRBJ1-5 TRBV7-6 CASSLGGQGTGQPQHF
. TRBJ2-7 TRBV9 CASSPRGERGGYEQYF
. TRBJ1-2 TRBV6-5 CASSLGGSGYGYTF
. TRBJ2-7 TRBV19 CASSIGQDGSYEQYF
. TRBJ2-7 TRBV11-1 CASSLAGTGVPYEQYF
. TRBJ1-6 TRBV7-6 CASSLDLDSPLHF
. TRBJ2-3 TRBV9 CASSEARTSGTTDTQYF
. TRBJ1-5 TRBV28 CASSDPQGGQPQHF
. TRBJ2-3 TRBV4-2 CASSQELLRRDTQYF
. TRBJ2-7 TRBV9 CASSVDWTGSYEQYF
. TRBJ1-2 TRBV7-2 CASSPPGQGGGYTF
once TRBJ1-2 TRBV2 CASSEGGLYYGYTF
. TRBJ2-5 TRBV6-5 CASSYAPGTQYF